This T cell receptor (beta chain) is from a study of blood T cell repertoires in COVID-19. Study information: Whether acute or convalescent, the COVID-19 samples came from the United States, Italy and Spain. T cells, B-cell-depleted T cells, or PBMCs provided the cDNA or gDNA that served as material.

In the authors' workflow: From reference gene primer amplification, estimates of nucleated cell counts were derived. Only in-frame clones appear in the TCRdb table, and some are missing; sequencing was by immunoSEQ multiplex PCR. V, J and clone size are taken as reported in that table, and D and trimming were inferred from the DNA itself. The table shows about 90,000 clones, with 77% occurring only once. V was cut by 4 bases and J by 4 bases, with 8 bases left in between. From germline, CDR1 is LGHDT and CDR2 YNNKEL (reference sequence). The CDR3 is 12 residues long. The rearrangement uses TRBV3-1 (or the pseudogene TRBV3-2) and TRBJ2-7; D is unclear. Sequencing input: peripheral blood. The receptor was isolated from an elderly woman with acute or convalescent COVID-19. The CDR3 sequence is CASSLSDYEQYF. In DNA form, the CDR3 reads TGTGCCAGCAGCCTCTCAGATTACGAGCAGTACTTC.